This paragraph covers one T cell receptor (beta chain) sequence. The antigen remains undetermined. The germline CDR1 and CDR2 sequences are SGHRS and YFSETQ. J gave up 6 bases and V 4 bases, and 12 bases lay outside the gene matches. The CDR3 runs 16 residues. This record comes from a study of T-cell memory formation after mild COVID-19. About the study: Clustering of TCRs was largely donor specific. Study-wide findings and caveats: Some clones that responded were present in memory (sampled pre-infection), which suggests cross-reactive memory joined.

Libraries for TCRalpha and TCRbeta carried sample barcodes and unique molecular identifiers via 5'RACE. MiXCR was run by TCRdb on the 5' RACE reads, yielding one entry per CDR3 protein. The repertoire holds about 310,000 distinct CDR3 sequences, with 15% as singletons. This TCR was sampled from a man younger than 35 who had mild COVID-19 (a few samples of this study predate the infection). Cell type and time point are not known. Sequencing was done on a sample of PBMCs or a T cell subset sorted from them (not recorded which). V is TRBV5-1 and J is TRBJ1-4; 7 positions match TRBD1. CDR3 DNA: TGCGCCAGCAGCCCTCACCCCAGAACAGGGGATGAAAAACTGTTTTTT. Residues: CASSPHPRTGDEKLFF.